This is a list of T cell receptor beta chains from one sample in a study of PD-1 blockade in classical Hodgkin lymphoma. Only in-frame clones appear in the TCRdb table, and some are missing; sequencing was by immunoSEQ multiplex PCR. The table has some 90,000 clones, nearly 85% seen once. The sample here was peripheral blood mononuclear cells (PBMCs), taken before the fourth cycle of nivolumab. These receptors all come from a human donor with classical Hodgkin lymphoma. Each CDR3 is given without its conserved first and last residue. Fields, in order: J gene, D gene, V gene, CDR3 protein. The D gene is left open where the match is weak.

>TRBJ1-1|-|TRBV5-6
ASSEITRSGAF
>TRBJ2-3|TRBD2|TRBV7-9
ASSLGAIAGGSSTDTQY
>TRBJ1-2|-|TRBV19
ASSASLYGYT
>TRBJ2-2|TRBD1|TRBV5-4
ASTRQGNTGELF
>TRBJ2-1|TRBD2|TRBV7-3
ASSLAGEHEQF
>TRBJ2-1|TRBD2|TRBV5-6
ASSLLLAGGREQF
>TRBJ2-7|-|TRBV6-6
ASSYSGGIGEQY
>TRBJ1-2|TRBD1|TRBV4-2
ASSQGDRGKHT
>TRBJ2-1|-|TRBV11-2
ASKSQGEQF
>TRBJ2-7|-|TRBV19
ASSPGTGVKKEQY
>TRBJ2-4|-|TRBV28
ASSVDRNIQY
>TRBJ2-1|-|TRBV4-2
ASSQAVGPYNEQF
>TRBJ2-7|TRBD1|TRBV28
ASSPGTGAYEQY
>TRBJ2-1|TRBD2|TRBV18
ASSPGGLAGDEQF
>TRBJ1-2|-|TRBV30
AWSVGANYGYT
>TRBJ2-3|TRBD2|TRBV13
ASSLGLAGTDTQY
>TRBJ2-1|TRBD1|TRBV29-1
SLRNRGRGPKGNEQF